These T cell receptor beta chains were read from a single sample in a study of PD-L1 blockade in urothelial cancer. The repertoire was sequenced with immunoSEQ multiplex PCR; TCRdb's copy has only in-frame clones and lacks some. Here the sample spans tens of thousands of clones, 70% to 90% being singletons. Sequenced here: PBMCs, sampled around atezolizumab (anti-PD-L1) treatment. Receptors were obtained from a man at least 80 years old with urothelial cancer. The CDR3 runs from the conserved cysteine through the conserved F or W. D genes are given only for firm matches. Clone size, where shown, is once, few, many, or a class for clones that have expanded.

j_call: TRBJ1-1
d_call: NA
v_call: TRBV6-1
clone_size: NA
cdr3_nt: TGTGCCAGCAGTGTTCGGGTATGGACTGAAGCTTTCTTT
cdr3_aa: CASSVRVWTEAFF

j_call: TRBJ2-7
d_call: NA
v_call: TRBV18
clone_size: NA
cdr3_nt: TGTGCCAGCTCACCACCCTTGACAGACTCCTACGAGCAGTACTTC
cdr3_aa: CASSPPLTDSYEQYF

j_call: TRBJ2-7
d_call: NA
v_call: TRBV28
clone_size: NA
cdr3_nt: TGTGCCAGCAGACACAGGCTAGGCGAGCAGTACTTC
cdr3_aa: CASRHRLGEQYF

j_call: TRBJ2-2
d_call: TRBD2
v_call: TRBV28
clone_size: NA
cdr3_nt: TGTGCCGGCGGGACTAGCGGCGCCACCGGGGAGCTGTTTTTT
cdr3_aa: CAGGTSGATGELFF

j_call: TRBJ2-5
d_call: TRBD2
v_call: TRBV13
clone_size: NA
cdr3_nt: TGTGCCAGCAGCCGATCAAGGACTAGCGGGAAAGAGACCCAGTACTTC
cdr3_aa: CASSRSRTSGKETQYF

j_call: TRBJ2-1
d_call: TRBD2
v_call: TRBV5-1
clone_size: NA
cdr3_nt: TGCGCCAGCACTCTGGCGGGAGGGAGCTACAATGAGCAGTTCTTC
cdr3_aa: CASTLAGGSYNEQFF

j_call: TRBJ2-3
d_call: TRBD2
v_call: TRBV11-2
clone_size: NA
cdr3_nt: TGTGCCAGCAGCCTCACATGGACTAGCGGGAACACAGATACGCAGTATTTT
cdr3_aa: CASSLTWTSGNTDTQYF

j_call: TRBJ1-5
d_call: NA
v_call: TRBV30
clone_size: few
cdr3_nt: TGTGCCTGGAGTCTCCACCTGGGAGGTCAGCCCCAGCATTTT
cdr3_aa: CAWSLHLGGQPQHF

j_call: TRBJ2-2
d_call: TRBD2
v_call: TRBV7-2
clone_size: NA
cdr3_nt: TGTGCCAGCACCCCGAGCGGGATAATTAACACCGGGGAGCTGTTTTTT
cdr3_aa: CASTPSGIINTGELFF

j_call: TRBJ1-1
d_call: NA
v_call: TRBV5-6
clone_size: few
cdr3_nt: TGTGCCAGCAGCTTGAACATTGAGGACACTGAAGCTTTCTTT
cdr3_aa: CASSLNIEDTEAFF

j_call: TRBJ1-1
d_call: TRBD1
v_call: TRBV7-9
clone_size: NA
cdr3_nt: TGTGCCAGCAGCCAGAGACAGGGGATTGGAACTGAAGCTTTCTTT
cdr3_aa: CASSQRQGIGTEAFF

j_call: TRBJ2-7
d_call: TRBD2
v_call: TRBV27
clone_size: few
cdr3_nt: TGTGCCAGCAGTTTGGCTAGCGGGACCTACGAGCAGTACTTC
cdr3_aa: CASSLASGTYEQYF

j_call: TRBJ1-5
d_call: TRBD1
v_call: TRBV2
clone_size: few
cdr3_nt: TGTGCCACCACGGACAGGGGCCAGCCCCAGCATTTT
cdr3_aa: CATTDRGQPQHF

j_call: TRBJ1-4
d_call: TRBD1
v_call: TRBV19
clone_size: NA
cdr3_nt: TGTGCCAGTAGTGCCGGGACAGGGGTGGTAAAACTGTTTTTT
cdr3_aa: CASSAGTGVVKLFF

j_call: TRBJ1-1
d_call: NA
v_call: TRBV9
clone_size: NA
cdr3_nt: TGTGCCAGCAGCGGGGGCTGGGGAATTAGGACTGAAGCTTTCTTT
cdr3_aa: CASSGGWGIRTEAFF

j_call: TRBJ2-7
d_call: NA
v_call: TRBV28
clone_size: NA
cdr3_nt: TGTGCCAGCAGTTTAGCGTCGCGGCAGTCCTACGAGCAGTACTTC
cdr3_aa: CASSLASRQSYEQYF

j_call: TRBJ1-1
d_call: NA
v_call: TRBV7-2
clone_size: NA
cdr3_nt: TGTGCCAGCAGCTTATCACAACCGAACACTGAAGCTTTCTTT
cdr3_aa: CASSLSQPNTEAFF

j_call: TRBJ1-1
d_call: NA
v_call: TRBV4-1
clone_size: NA
cdr3_nt: TGCGCCAGCAGCCAAGGGAGTGAAGGGAACACTGAAGCTTTCTTT
cdr3_aa: CASSQGSEGNTEAFF

j_call: TRBJ1-3
d_call: TRBD1
v_call: TRBV7-9
clone_size: NA
cdr3_nt: TGTGCCAGCAGCTTAGGGACAGGGCTTGGAAACACCATATATTTT
cdr3_aa: CASSLGTGLGNTIYF

j_call: TRBJ1-2
d_call: NA
v_call: TRBV19
clone_size: few
cdr3_nt: TGTGCCAGTAGTATGGGCAGGGCCTACTATGGCTACACCTTC
cdr3_aa: CASSMGRAYYGYTF

j_call: TRBJ2-3
d_call: TRBD2
v_call: TRBV5-1
clone_size: NA
cdr3_nt: TGCGCCAGCAGCCCCCCATCTAGCGGGAAAAAGACAGATACGCAGTATTTT
cdr3_aa: CASSPPSSGKKTDTQYF

j_call: TRBJ1-6
d_call: NA
v_call: TRBV5-4
clone_size: NA
cdr3_nt: TGTGCCAGCAGCTTGGACTCTAATTCACCCCTCCACTTT
cdr3_aa: CASSLDSNSPLHF

j_call: TRBJ2-3
d_call: TRBD2
v_call: TRBV5-4
clone_size: NA
cdr3_nt: TGTGCCAGCAGCTTGGGAGGCCTAGCGGGACCCTCTACGCAGTATTTT
cdr3_aa: CASSLGGLAGPSTQYF

j_call: TRBJ2-7
d_call: TRBD1
v_call: TRBV5-1
clone_size: NA
cdr3_nt: TGCGCCAGCAGCCCCTCCGGGACAGGGATGGGGGAGCAGTACTTC
cdr3_aa: CASSPSGTGMGEQYF

j_call: TRBJ2-4
d_call: TRBD2
v_call: TRBV4-2
clone_size: NA
cdr3_nt: TGTGCCAGCAGCGGGACTAGCGGGCCGGAAAACATTCAGTACTTC
cdr3_aa: CASSGTSGPENIQYF

j_call: TRBJ2-7
d_call: NA
v_call: TRBV5-1
clone_size: NA
cdr3_nt: TGCGCCAGCAGCCCGAAGGTCGGGGGTACCTACGAGCAGTACTTC
cdr3_aa: CASSPKVGGTYEQYF

j_call: TRBJ2-7
d_call: TRBD1
v_call: TRBV5-4
clone_size: NA
cdr3_nt: TGTGCCAGCAGCTTGCTAGGAGTCGACAGAAGGACAGGGCGGGAGCAGTACTTC
cdr3_aa: CASSLLGVDRRTGREQYF

j_call: TRBJ1-1
d_call: TRBD1
v_call: TRBV5-1
clone_size: NA
cdr3_nt: TGCGCCAGCAGCTTCGACAGGGTCACTGAAGCTTTCTTT
cdr3_aa: CASSFDRVTEAFF

j_call: TRBJ1-5
d_call: NA
v_call: TRBV28
clone_size: NA
cdr3_nt: TGTGCCAGCAGTTCTCCCACAAATCAGCCCCAGCATTTT
cdr3_aa: CASSSPTNQPQHF

j_call: TRBJ1-1
d_call: TRBD1
v_call: TRBV2
clone_size: NA
cdr3_nt: TGTGCCAGCAGTGAGGGCAGGGGGGACACTGAAGCTTTCTTT
cdr3_aa: CASSEGRGDTEAFF

j_call: TRBJ1-1
d_call: TRBD1
v_call: TRBV4-1
clone_size: NA
cdr3_nt: TGCGCCAGCAGTCTAGCCCCCCAGACAGGGGGCACTGAAGCTTTCTTT
cdr3_aa: CASSLAPQTGGTEAFF

j_call: TRBJ1-4
d_call: TRBD1
v_call: TRBV18
clone_size: NA
cdr3_nt: TGTGCCAGCTCATTCCTGACAGGGGGAGGCGAAAAACTGTTTTTT
cdr3_aa: CASSFLTGGGEKLFF